The text below deals with one T cell receptor beta chain. What it binds is unknown. The junction and the germline gene differ at one end; a read error may be behind it. This sample is part of a study of tumor-infiltrating lymphocytes in primary liver carcinoma. Study background: Spanning 4.2 to 10 cm, the tumors were T1-T3 N0M0. Productive TCRbeta read yields ran from roughly 3.6 to 7.1 million per sample and were similar between tissues.

CDR1 is MNHEY and CDR2 is SVGEGT in the germline V gene. CDR3 size: 16 residues. TCR beta cDNA was prepared out of 500 ng total RNA by means of a constant-region primer. Three rounds of nested multiplex PCR with slightly modified ARM-PCR produced TCR beta libraries. A C-beta reverse primer was combined with TRBV1-TRBV30 forward primers in the first two PCR rounds, and each round had 10 cycles. TCRdb independently ran MiXCR on the multiplex PCR reads; one entry per CDR3 protein. Counted here are about 96,000 distinct CDR3 sequences, around 68% occurring once; the ten biggest clones make up under 30%. It was from approximately 20-30 mg of unsorted bulk tissue that RNA and DNA were co-extracted. Study-wide points: Overlap between tumor regions exceeded overlap of tumor with adjacent tissue or blood.

Sample: tumor-adjacent normal liver tissue. The sequence was obtained from a man aged 35 to 55 with primary liver carcinoma and hepatitis B virus infection. The chain recombines TRBV6-2 or TRBV6-3 with TRBJ2-6; D is possibly TRBD1 (5 bases). The CDR3 region is CANSLGQGTGVNVLTF. The CDR3 DNA is TGTGCCAACAGTTTAGGTCAGGGAACTGGGGTCAACGTCCTGACTTTC.